These T cell receptor beta chains were read from a single sample in a study of T cells after yellow fever vaccination. A single record per CDR3 protein comes from TCRdb applying MiXCR to the 5' RACE reads. The data hold tens of thousands of distinct CDR3 sequences, with around 7% observed a single time. The sequencing used CD8+ T cells not binding an NS4B(214-222) dextramer, sorted from PBMCs, collected approximately 47 days after the first yellow fever vaccination. These receptors all come from a man aged 18 to 35 who received the YFV17D yellow fever vaccine. Each CDR3 is given with its conserved first and last residue. D genes are given only for firm matches. Size tells how often a clone was seen (once, few, many) or the class of an expanded clone, and some rows leave it out.

cdr3_aa	cdr3_nt	clone_size	v_call	j_call	d_call
CASSFALTGLSSYEQYF	TGTGCCAGCAGCTTCGCATTGACAGGGCTATCGTCCTACGAGCAGTACTTC	few	TRBV13	TRBJ2-7	TRBD1
CASIKQGTGELFF	TGTGCCAGCATAAAACAGGGGACCGGGGAGCTGTTTTTT	NA	TRBV5-4	TRBJ2-2	TRBD1
CASSLPSRTEDTGELFF	TGTGCCAGCAGCTTACCGTCGCGGACAGAGGACACCGGGGAGCTGTTTTTT	few	TRBV7-3	TRBJ2-2	NA
CASSYLGQGPNEQFF	TGTGCCAGCAGTTACTTGGGACAGGGGCCAAATGAGCAGTTCTTC	few	TRBV6-5	TRBJ2-1	TRBD1
CASSFPNGGADNEQFF	TGTGCCAGCAGTTTCCCCAACGGGGGGGCCGACAATGAGCAGTTCTTC	NA	TRBV12-3/TRBV12-4	TRBJ2-1	TRBD2
CASSQDQLRRSHYGYTF	TGTGCCAGCAGCCAAGATCAGCTAAGGCGGAGTCACTATGGCTACACCTTC	NA	TRBV4-2	TRBJ1-2	NA
CATSRDGPLERHEQFF	TGTGCCACCAGCAGAGATGGGCCTCTGGAGCGTCATGAGCAGTTCTTC	few	TRBV15	TRBJ2-1	NA
CASRTQASESYEQYF	TGTGCCAGCAGAACCCAGGCCAGCGAGTCCTACGAGCAGTACTTC	many	TRBV27	TRBJ2-7	NA
CASSLVGASGETQYF	TGTGCCAGCAGCTTAGTTGGCGCTTCTGGAGAGACCCAGTACTTC	NA	TRBV11-2	TRBJ2-5	NA
CSVEDNQGSASYEQYF	TGCAGCGTTGAAGATAACCAGGGATCGGCATCCTACGAGCAGTACTTC	NA	TRBV29-1	TRBJ2-7	NA
CASSPGLAGGPMDTQYF	TGCGCCAGCAGCCCTGGACTAGCGGGGGGGCCGATGGATACGCAGTATTTT	many	TRBV4-1	TRBJ2-3	TRBD2
CASSQAGQPYTEAFF	TGCGCCAGCAGCCAAGCGGGACAGCCCTACACTGAAGCTTTCTTT	many	TRBV4-3	TRBJ1-1	TRBD1
CASSLQGTEETQYF	TGTGCCAGCAGTCTACAGGGGACCGAAGAGACCCAGTACTTC	few	TRBV12-3/TRBV12-4	TRBJ2-5	TRBD1
CAISEWVGETQYF	TGTGCCATCAGTGAGTGGGTGGGCGAGACCCAGTACTTC	few	TRBV10-3	TRBJ2-5	NA
CASSQDGRGEELFF	TGCGCCAGCAGCCAAGATGGGAGGGGCGAGGAGCTGTTTTTT	NA	TRBV4-1	TRBJ2-2	TRBD2
CASSSAGPENTEAFF	TGTGCCAGCAGCTCAGCAGGGCCCGAGAACACTGAAGCTTTCTTT	few	TRBV7-9	TRBJ1-1	NA
CASSHESGELFF	TGTGCCAGCAGCCATGAGTCCGGGGAGCTGTTTTTT	NA	TRBV7-6	TRBJ2-2	NA
CASTPPAGPGVEQYF	TGTGCCAGCACCCCCCCTGCGGGCCCGGGGGTCGAGCAGTACTTC	many	TRBV3-1	TRBJ2-7	NA
CASSQVARDWETQYF	TGTGCCAGCAGCCAAGTGGCGAGGGACTGGGAGACCCAGTACTTC	NA	TRBV14	TRBJ2-5	NA
CASSLGLLNEQFF	TGTGCCAGCAGCTTAGGTCTCCTGAATGAGCAGTTCTTC	NA	TRBV7-6	TRBJ2-1	NA
CASSTSGGAGETQYF	TGTGCCAGCAGTACTAGCGGGGGGGCCGGCGAGACCCAGTACTTC	NA	TRBV27	TRBJ2-5	TRBD2
CASSLRTNTGELFF	TGTGCCAGCAGCCTCCGGACGAACACCGGGGAGCTGTTTTTT	many	TRBV3-1	TRBJ2-2	NA
CASSQAGSNYGYTF	TGCGCCAGCAGCCAGGCAGGCTCTAACTATGGCTACACCTTC	many	TRBV4-1	TRBJ1-2	NA
CAGSVSGGPYNEQFF	TGTGCCGGGAGCGTGTCGGGGGGTCCCTACAATGAGCAGTTCTTC	many	TRBV2	TRBJ2-1	TRBD2
CASSQRDGAETQYF	TGCGCCAGCAGCCAACGGGACGGGGCGGAGACCCAGTACTTC	few	TRBV4-1	TRBJ2-5	NA
CASSPLAHTGELFF	TGTGCCAGCAGTCCCCTCGCTCACACCGGGGAGCTGTTTTTT	many	TRBV27	TRBJ2-2	NA
CASSREPLYGYTF	TGTGCCAGCAGTCGAGAACCGCTCTATGGCTACACCTTC	NA	TRBV12-3/TRBV12-4	TRBJ1-2	NA